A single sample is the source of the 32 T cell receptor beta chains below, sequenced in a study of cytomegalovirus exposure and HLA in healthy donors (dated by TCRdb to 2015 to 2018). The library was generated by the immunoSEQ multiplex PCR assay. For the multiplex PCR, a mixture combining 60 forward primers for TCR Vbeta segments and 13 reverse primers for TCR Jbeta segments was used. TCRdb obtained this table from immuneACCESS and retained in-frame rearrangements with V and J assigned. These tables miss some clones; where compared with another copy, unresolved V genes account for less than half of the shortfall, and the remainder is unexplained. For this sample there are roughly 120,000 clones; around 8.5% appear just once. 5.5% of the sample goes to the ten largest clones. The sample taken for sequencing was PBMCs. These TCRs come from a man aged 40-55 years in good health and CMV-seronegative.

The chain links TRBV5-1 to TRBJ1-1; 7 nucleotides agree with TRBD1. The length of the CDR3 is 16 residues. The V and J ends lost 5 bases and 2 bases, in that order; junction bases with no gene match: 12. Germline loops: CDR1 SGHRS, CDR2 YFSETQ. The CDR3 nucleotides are TGCGCCAGCAGTCAAAGAACCGGGACAGCAAACACTGAAGCTTTCTTT. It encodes CASSQRTGTANTEAFF.

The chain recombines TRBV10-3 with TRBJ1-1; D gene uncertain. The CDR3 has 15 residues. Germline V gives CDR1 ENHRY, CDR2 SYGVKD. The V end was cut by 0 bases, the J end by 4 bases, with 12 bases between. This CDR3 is CAISESGVSGTEAFF. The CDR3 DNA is TGTGCCATCAGTGAGTCCGGGGTAAGTGGCACTGAAGCTTTCTTT.

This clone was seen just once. The CDR3 region has the DNA TGTGCCAGCAGCTTTCTAGCGGGGCAAGAGACCCAGTACTTC. Translated, it gives CASSFLAGQETQYF. The J gene is TRBJ2-5, the V gene TRBV13, with 9 bases identical to TRBD2. This CDR3 has 14 amino acids. CDR1 is PRHDT, CDR2 FYEKMQ, per germline (reference sequence). After removal of 3 bases from V and 2 bases from J, the junction contained 1 base not matched to a gene. Using reference TRBV13 and TRBJ2-5 for the parts outside the CDR3, the full variable domain is AAGVIQSPRHLIKEKRETATLKCYPIPRHDTVYWYQQGPGQDPQFLISFYEKMQSDKGSIPDRFSAQQFSDYHSELNMSSLELGDSALYFCASSFLAGQETQYFGPGTRLLVL.

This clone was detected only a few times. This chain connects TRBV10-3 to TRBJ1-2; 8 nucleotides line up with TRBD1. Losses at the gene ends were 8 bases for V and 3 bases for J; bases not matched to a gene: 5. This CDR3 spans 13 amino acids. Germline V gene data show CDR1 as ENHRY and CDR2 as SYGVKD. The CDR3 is CAIQQQGDYGYTF. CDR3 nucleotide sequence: TGTGCCATCCAACAACAGGGGGACTATGGCTACACCTTC.

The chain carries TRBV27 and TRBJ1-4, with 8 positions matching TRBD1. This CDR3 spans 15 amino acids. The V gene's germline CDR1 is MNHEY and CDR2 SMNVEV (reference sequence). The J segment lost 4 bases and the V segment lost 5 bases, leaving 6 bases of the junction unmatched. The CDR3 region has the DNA TGTGCCAGCAGTCGCACAGGGGGAGGTAATGAAAAACTGTTTTTT. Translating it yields CASSRTGGGNEKLFF.

CDR3 in DNA: TGCGCCAGCAGCCAAGATGCAGGACAGGGGGGTACTAAGGGTAGCTACACCTTC. Translated: CASSQDAGQGGTKGSYTF. The genes are TRBV4-1 and TRBJ1-2, with TRBD1 matching 10 bases. The V and J ends lost 0 bases and 9 bases, in that order; junction bases with no gene match: 16. Germline V gene lookup returns CDR1 MGHRA and CDR2 YSYEKL. This CDR3 comprises 18 residues.

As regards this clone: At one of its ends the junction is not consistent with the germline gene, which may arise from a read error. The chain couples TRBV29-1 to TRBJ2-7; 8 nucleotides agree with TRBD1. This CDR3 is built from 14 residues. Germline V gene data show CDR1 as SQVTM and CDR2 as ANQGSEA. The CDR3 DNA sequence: TGCAGCGTTGTAGGGGACAGGAGTTCCTACGGGCAGTACTTC. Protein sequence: CSVVGDRSSYGQYF.

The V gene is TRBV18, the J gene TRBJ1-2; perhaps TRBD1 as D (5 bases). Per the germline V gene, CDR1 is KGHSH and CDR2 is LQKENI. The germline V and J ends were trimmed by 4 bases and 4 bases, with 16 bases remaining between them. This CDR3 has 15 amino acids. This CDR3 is CASSLRGDSGYGYTF. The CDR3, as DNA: TGTGCCAGCTCACTCCGGGGGGACTCGGGCTATGGCTACACCTTC.

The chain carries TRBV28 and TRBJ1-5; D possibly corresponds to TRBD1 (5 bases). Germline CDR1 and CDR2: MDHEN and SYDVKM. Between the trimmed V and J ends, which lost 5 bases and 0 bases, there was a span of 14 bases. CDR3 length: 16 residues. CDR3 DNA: TGTGCCAGCAGTCCGGGGGGTAGGGATAGCAATCAGCCCCAGCATTTT. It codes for CASSPGGRDSNQPQHF.

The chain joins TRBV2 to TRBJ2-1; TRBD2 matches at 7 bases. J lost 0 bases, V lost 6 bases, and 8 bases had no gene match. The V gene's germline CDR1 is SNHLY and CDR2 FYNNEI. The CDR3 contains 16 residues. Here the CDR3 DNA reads TGTGCCAGCAGCGACCCGGGACTAAACTCCTACAATGAGCAGTTCTTC. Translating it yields CASSDPGLNSYNEQFF.

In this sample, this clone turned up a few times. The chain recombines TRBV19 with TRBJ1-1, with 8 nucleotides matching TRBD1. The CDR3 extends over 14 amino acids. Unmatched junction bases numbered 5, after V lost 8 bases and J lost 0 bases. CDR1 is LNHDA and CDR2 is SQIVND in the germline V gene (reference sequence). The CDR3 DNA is TGTGCCAGTCATCAGGGGGCTATGAACACTGAAGCTTTCTTT. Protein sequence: CASHQGAMNTEAFF.

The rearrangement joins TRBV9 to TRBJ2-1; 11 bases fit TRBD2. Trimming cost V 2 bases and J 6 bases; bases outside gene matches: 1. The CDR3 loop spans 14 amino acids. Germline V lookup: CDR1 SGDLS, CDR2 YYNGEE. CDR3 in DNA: TGTGCCAGCAGCGTTAGCGGGAGGGGCAATGAGCAGTTCTTC. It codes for CASSVSGRGNEQFF.

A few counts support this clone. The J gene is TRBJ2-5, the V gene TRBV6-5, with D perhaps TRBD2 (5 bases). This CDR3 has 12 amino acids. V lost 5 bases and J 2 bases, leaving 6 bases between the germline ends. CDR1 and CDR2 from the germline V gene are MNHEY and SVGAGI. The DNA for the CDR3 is TGTGCCAGCAGTCGGGGTCAAGAGACCCAGTACTTC. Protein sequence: CASSRGQETQYF.

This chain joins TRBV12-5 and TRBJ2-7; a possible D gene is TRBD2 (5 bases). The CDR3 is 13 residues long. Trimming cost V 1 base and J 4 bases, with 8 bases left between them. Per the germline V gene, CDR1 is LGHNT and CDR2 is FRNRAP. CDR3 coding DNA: TGTGCTAGTGGTTTGGCACTAGGGTACGAGCAGTACTTC. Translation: CASGLALGYEQYF.

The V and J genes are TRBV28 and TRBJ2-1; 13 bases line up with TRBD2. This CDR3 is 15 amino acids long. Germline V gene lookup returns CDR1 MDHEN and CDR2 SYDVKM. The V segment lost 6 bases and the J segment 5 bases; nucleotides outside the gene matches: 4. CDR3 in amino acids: CASSLGLAGDNEQFF. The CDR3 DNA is TGTGCCAGCAGCCTAGGACTAGCGGGGGACAATGAGCAGTTCTTC. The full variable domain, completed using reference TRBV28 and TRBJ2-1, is DVKVTQSSRYLVKRTGEKVFLECVQDMDHENMFWYRQDPGLGLRLIYFSYDVKMKEKGDIPEGYSVSREKKERFSLILESASTNQTSMYLCASSLGLAGDNEQFFGPGTRLTVL.

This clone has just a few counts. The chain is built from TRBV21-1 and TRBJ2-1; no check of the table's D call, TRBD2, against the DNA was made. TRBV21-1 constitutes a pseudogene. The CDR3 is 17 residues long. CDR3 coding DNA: TGTGCCAGCAGCAACTTAGCGGGGGCGTTCCCTACAATTGAGCAGTTCTTC. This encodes CASSNLAGAFPTIEQFF.

This CDR3 is CASSLGSTGEQFF. CDR3 bases: TGTGCCAGCAGCTTAGGATCTACCGGTGAGCAGTTCTTC. The J gene is TRBJ2-1, the V gene TRBV7-2; D unclear. Trimming removed 1 base at V and 9 bases at J, with 10 bases between. The CDR3 consists of 13 residues. CDR1 is SGHTA, CDR2 FQGNSA, per germline.

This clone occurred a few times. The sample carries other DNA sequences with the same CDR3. CDR3 in DNA: TGTGCCATCAGGCCGGGACAGGGGAGAGGGCCCAACTATGGCTACACCTTC. Its protein is CAIRPGQGRGPNYGYTF. This rearrangement joins TRBV10-3 to TRBJ1-2, with TRBD1 identical over 10 bases. V shed 6 bases and J 2 bases; nucleotides not matched to a gene: 12. Germline assignment: CDR1 ENHRY and CDR2 SYGVKD. The CDR3 extends over 17 amino acids.

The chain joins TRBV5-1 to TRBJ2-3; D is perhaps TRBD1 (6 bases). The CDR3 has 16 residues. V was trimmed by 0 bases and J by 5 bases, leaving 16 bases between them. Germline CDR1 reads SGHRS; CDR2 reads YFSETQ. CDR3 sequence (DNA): TGCGCCAGCAGCTTGGAGCGAAGGGGGAGAATAGATACGCAGTATTTT. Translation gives CASSLERRGRIDTQYF.

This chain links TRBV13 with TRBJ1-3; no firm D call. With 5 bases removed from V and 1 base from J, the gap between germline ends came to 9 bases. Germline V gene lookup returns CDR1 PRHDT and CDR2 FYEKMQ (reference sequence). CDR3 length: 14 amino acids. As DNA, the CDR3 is TGTGCCAGCAGCCCCCCAGGTTCTGGAAACACCATATATTTT. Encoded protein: CASSPPGSGNTIYF.

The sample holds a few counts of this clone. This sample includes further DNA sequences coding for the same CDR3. CDR3 DNA sequence: TGTGCCAGCAGCGCTACTAGCGGGCCATACAATGAGCAGTTCTTC. Amino acids: CASSATSGPYNEQFF. The gene calls are TRBV9 and TRBJ2-1; 9 bases agree with TRBD2. Germline values: CDR1 SGDLS, CDR2 YYNGEE. The CDR3 consists of 15 residues. The V segment lost 3 bases and the J segment 4 bases; nucleotides outside the gene matches: 5.

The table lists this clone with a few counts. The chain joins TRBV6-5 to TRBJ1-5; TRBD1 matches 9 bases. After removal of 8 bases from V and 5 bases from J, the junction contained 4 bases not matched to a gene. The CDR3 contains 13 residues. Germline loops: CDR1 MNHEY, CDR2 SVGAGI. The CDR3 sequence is CASAGTGYQPQHF. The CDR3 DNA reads TGTGCCAGCGCCGGGACAGGGTATCAGCCCCAGCATTTT.

The DNA of the CDR3 is TGTGCCAGCAGCTTAGCGGGGACAGGGGAGACCCAGTACTTC. This encodes CASSLAGTGETQYF. J is TRBJ2-5 and V is TRBV7-2, with 9 bases that match TRBD1. Per germline, CDR1 SGHTA and CDR2 FQGNSA. V trimming: 0 bases; J trimming: 5 bases; junction bases outside the gene matches: 1. The CDR3 is made up of 14 amino acids.

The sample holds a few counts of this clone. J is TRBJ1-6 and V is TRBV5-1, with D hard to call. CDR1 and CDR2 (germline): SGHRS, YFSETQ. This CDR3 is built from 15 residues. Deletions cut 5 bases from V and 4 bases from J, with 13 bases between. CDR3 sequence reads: CASRTNTDYNSPLHF. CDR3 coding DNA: TGCGCCAGCAGAACCAATACAGATTATAATTCACCCCTCCACTTT.

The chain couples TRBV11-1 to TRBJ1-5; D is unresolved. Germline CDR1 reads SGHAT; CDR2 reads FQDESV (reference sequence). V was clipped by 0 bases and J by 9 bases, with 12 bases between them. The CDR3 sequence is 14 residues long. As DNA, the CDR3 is TGTGCCAGCAGCTTAGCGCTCGGGGATGGGCCCCAGCATTTT. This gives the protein CASSLALGDGPQHF.

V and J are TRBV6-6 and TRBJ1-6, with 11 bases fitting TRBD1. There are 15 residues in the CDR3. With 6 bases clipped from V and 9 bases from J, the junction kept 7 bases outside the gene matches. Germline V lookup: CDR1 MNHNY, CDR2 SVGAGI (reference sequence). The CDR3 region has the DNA TGTGCCAGCAGCACTGGACAGGGGGCGAGTTCACCCCTCCACTTT. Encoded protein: CASSTGQGASSPLHF.

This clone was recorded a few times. The CDR3 DNA sequence: TGTGCCAGCAGCCTCGGGGGATCTGGGGCCAACGTCCTGACTTTC. Its protein product is CASSLGGSGANVLTF. The V and J genes are TRBV7-6 and TRBJ2-6; a possible D gene is TRBD2 (6 bases). V was pared by 5 bases and J by 1 base, with 9 bases between. Per the germline V gene, CDR1 is SGHVS and CDR2 is FNYEAQ. The CDR3 has 15 residues.

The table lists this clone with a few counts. The CDR3 bases are TGTGCCAGCAGTGAATATGGGGAAGGGAGGTATGGCTACACCTTC. This sequence encodes CASSEYGEGRYGYTF. V usage is TRBV2 and J usage is TRBJ1-2; D gene ambiguous. The CDR3 loop spans 15 amino acids. Germline CDR1 SNHLY, CDR2 FYNNEI. V was shortened by 2 bases and J by 5 bases, with 15 bases between the two germline ends.

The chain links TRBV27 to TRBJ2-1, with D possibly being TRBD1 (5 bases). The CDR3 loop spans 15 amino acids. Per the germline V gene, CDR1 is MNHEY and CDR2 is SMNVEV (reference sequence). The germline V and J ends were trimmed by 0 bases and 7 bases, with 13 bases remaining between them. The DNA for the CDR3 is TGTGCCAGCAGTTTATCGATCCCAGGGTGGAATGAGCAGTTCTTC. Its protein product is CASSLSIPGWNEQFF.

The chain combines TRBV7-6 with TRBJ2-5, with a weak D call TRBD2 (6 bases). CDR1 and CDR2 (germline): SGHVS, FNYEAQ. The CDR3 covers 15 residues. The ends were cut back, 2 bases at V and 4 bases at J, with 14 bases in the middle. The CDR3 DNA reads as TGTGCCAGCAGCTTAAGGGCCATGGGAGGAGAGACCCAGTACTTC. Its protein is CASSLRAMGGETQYF.

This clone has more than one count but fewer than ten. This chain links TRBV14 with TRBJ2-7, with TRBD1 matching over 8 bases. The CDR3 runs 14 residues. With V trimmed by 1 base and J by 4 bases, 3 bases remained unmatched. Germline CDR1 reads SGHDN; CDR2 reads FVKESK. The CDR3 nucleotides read TGTGCCAGCAGCCAAGGGACAGGGTTGTACGAGCAGTACTTC. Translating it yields CASSQGTGLYEQYF. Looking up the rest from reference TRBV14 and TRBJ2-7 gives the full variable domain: EAGVTQFPSHSVIEKGQTVTLRCDPISGHDNLYWYRRVMGKEIKFLLHFVKESKQDESGMPNNRFLAERTGGTYSTLKVQPAELEDSGVYFCASSQGTGLYEQYFGPGTRLTVT.

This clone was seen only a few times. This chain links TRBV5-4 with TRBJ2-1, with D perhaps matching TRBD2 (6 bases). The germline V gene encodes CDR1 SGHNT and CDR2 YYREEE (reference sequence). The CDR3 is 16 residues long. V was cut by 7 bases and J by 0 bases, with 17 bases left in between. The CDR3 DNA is TGTGCCAGCTCCGGGGGAACAGCGTCCTCCTACAATGAGCAGTTCTTC. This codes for CASSGGTASSYNEQFF.